This TCR beta chain is from a study of cytomegalovirus exposure and HLA in healthy donors. Study outcomes and limitations: TCR beta V- and J-gene trimming, according to a later analysis, was linked to a missense DCLRE1C variant. Researchers reported in a later analysis that common viral pathogens appeared linked to several top clusters. Accounts indicate the classifier identified cytomegalovirus status with strong specificity and sensitivity. The authors considered a cluster of highly shared sequence variants likely to be a sequencing artifact.

V shed 5 bases, J shed 4 bases, and the junction held 9 bases outside the gene matches. CDR1 is LNHDA and CDR2 is SQIVND in the germline V gene (reference sequence). The CDR3 is made up of 16 amino acids. PCR used 60 Vbeta primers and 13 Jbeta primers. Clones were read by immunoSEQ multiplex PCR, and TCRdb kept only the in-frame ones, dropping some. The repertoire consists of about 140,000 clones, with around four fifths occurring once and the leading ten covering under 1.5%. Notes on this clone: Its antigen is still unknown.

What was sequenced was PBMCs. The chain has TRBV19 and TRBJ2-2; 8 bases match TRBD2. This receptor was identified in a male donor in good health and CMV-seropositive. The CDR3 region has the DNA TGTGCCAGTAGTTCGTCGGGAGGGTGGGGCACCGGGGAGCTGTTTTTT. Encoded protein: CASSSSGGWGTGELFF.